The 27 T cell receptor beta chains below come from one sample, sequenced in a study of blood T cell repertoires in COVID-19. Sequencing used immunoSEQ multiplex PCR; TCRdb keeps in-frame clones, though not all of them. The sample has approximately 98,000 clones, 65% to 80% seen once. What was sequenced was peripheral blood. The receptors originated from a woman aged 40 to 55 with acute or convalescent COVID-19.

The V and J genes are TRBV29-1 and TRBJ1-2, with D uncertain. The CDR3 sequence is 13 residues long. Germline V CDR1 and CDR2: SQVTM, ANQGSEA. V was clipped by 6 bases and J by 6 bases, with 17 bases between them. In DNA form, the CDR3 reads TGCAGCGTAACCGACACTGGCCGCGATGGCTACACCTTC. The encoded protein is CSVTDTGRDGYTF. The variable domain in full, with the rest retrieved from reference TRBV29-1 and TRBJ1-2, is SAVISQKPSRDICQRGTSLTIQCQVDSQVTMMFWYRQQPGQSLTLIATANQGSEATYESGFVIDKFPISRPNLTFSTLTVSNMSPEDSSIYLCSVTDTGRDGYTFGSGTRLTVV.

The gene calls are TRBV5-1 and TRBJ2-7, with TRBD1 as a possible D gene (6 bases). The germline CDR1 and CDR2 sequences are SGHRS and YFSETQ. Trimming left V 2 bases short and J 12 bases short, with 27 bases between. The CDR3 is 16 amino acids. The CDR3 spells CASSLTTGSVSTRRYF. CDR3 DNA: TGCGCCAGCAGCTTAACGACAGGAAGTGTTTCGACGAGACGGTACTTC.

The CDR3 protein is CASSPISSGNTIYF. For the CDR3, the DNA is TGTGCCAGCAGCCCCATTAGCTCTGGAAACACCATATATTTT. J is TRBJ1-3 and V is TRBV7-2; D uncertain. The length of the CDR3 is 14 residues. Germline V lookup: CDR1 SGHTA, CDR2 FQGNSA. Deletions cut 5 bases from V and 0 bases from J, with 8 bases between. The full variable domain, in which reference TRBV7-2 and TRBJ1-3 provide the parts outside the CDR3, is GAGVSQSPSNKVTEKGKDVELRCDPISGHTALYWYRQSLGQGLEFLIYFQGNSAPDKSGLPSDRFSAERTGGSVSTLTIQRTQQEDSAVYLCASSPISSGNTIYFGEGSWLTVV.

V gene TRBV19 combines with J gene TRBJ2-1, with 13 positions matching TRBD2. V lost 6 bases, J lost 8 bases, and 10 bases stayed unmatched. This CDR3 comprises 16 residues. Germline V gene lookup returns CDR1 LNHDA and CDR2 SQIVND (reference sequence). This CDR3 reads CASSRATSGGRHEQFF. CDR3 in DNA: TGTGCCAGTAGCCGGGCGACTAGCGGGGGGAGGCATGAGCAGTTCTTC.

The chain links TRBV21-1 to TRBJ2-5; the D call in the table, TRBD1, was not verified against the DNA. TRBV21-1 is flagged as a pseudogene. This CDR3 spans 14 amino acids. In DNA, the CDR3 is TGTGCCAGCCAAAACAGGGGCAGGGGAGAGACCCAGTACTTC. This encodes CASQNRGRGETQYF.

The chain employs TRBV5-1 and TRBJ1-1; 7 nucleotides agree with TRBD1. This CDR3 is built from 13 residues. V was pared by 0 bases and J by 5 bases, with 1 base of the junction left unmatched. In germline, CDR1 is SGHRS, CDR2 YFSETQ. The CDR3 DNA follows: TGCGCCAGCAGCTTGGAACAGGGGACTGAAGCTTTCTTT. Translating it yields CASSLEQGTEAFF.

The chain links TRBV6-4 to TRBJ2-1; 15 positions agree with TRBD2. The V gene end was trimmed by 2 bases and the J gene end by 10 bases; junction bases not matched to a gene: 3. The V gene's germline CDR1 is MRHNA and CDR2 SNTAGT. The CDR3 totals 15 residues. The DNA of the CDR3 is TGTGCCAGCAGTGACGGACTAGCGGGGGGGCGGGAGCAGTTCTTC. It translates to CASSDGLAGGREQFF.

The V and J genes are TRBV10-3 and TRBJ2-3, with D perhaps matching TRBD2 (6 bases). V dropped 4 bases and J dropped 3 bases, with 17 bases sitting between them. Germline CDR1 and CDR2: ENHRY and SYGVKD. The length of the CDR3 is 16 residues. The CDR3 is CAISGFGGAITDTQYF. CDR3 bases: TGTGCCATCAGTGGGTTTGGCGGGGCCATAACAGATACGCAGTATTTT.

J is TRBJ2-3 and V is TRBV7-9; 15 bases match TRBD2. The V and J ends lost 7 bases and 1 base, in that order; junction bases with no gene match: 9. This CDR3 has 18 amino acids. Germline V gene data show CDR1 as SEHNR and CDR2 as FQNEAQ (reference sequence). The CDR3 nucleotides are TGTGCCAGCATCAACTCGGGACTAGCGGGGGGCCGCACAGATACGCAGTATTTT. It is translated as CASINSGLAGGRTDTQYF.

The rearrangement uses TRBV11-1 and TRBJ2-1, with D perhaps TRBD1 (5 bases). This CDR3 is built from 14 residues. V lost 5 bases, J lost 4 bases, and 12 bases lay in between. Germline V CDR1 and CDR2: SGHAT, FQDESV (reference sequence). This CDR3 reads CASSTRQMYNEQFF. CDR3 DNA: TGTGCCAGCAGCACGAGACAGATGTACAATGAGCAGTTCTTC.

The chain uses TRBV6-1 and TRBJ1-6, with D maybe TRBD1 (6 bases). V was cut by 1 base and J by 7 bases, with 8 bases left in between. This CDR3 has 14 amino acids. The germline gives CDR1 MNHNS, CDR2 SASEGT. For the CDR3, the DNA is TGTGCCAGCAGTGAAGGACAGGCCAATTCACCCCTCCACTTT. Translating gives CASSEGQANSPLHF.

CDR3: CASSQDGGLDEQFF. CDR3 bases: TGTGCCAGCAGCCAAGATGGGGGACTTGATGAGCAGTTCTTC. The chain has TRBV3-1 (or the pseudogene TRBV3-2) and TRBJ2-1; D might be TRBD2 (6 bases). Trimming took off 0 bases at V and 8 bases at J, with 11 bases between the two ends. The CDR3 sequence is 14 residues long. Germline V gene sequence: CDR1 LGHDT, CDR2 YNNKEL (reference sequence).

The chain combines TRBV27 with TRBJ2-1; TRBD2 aligns across 9 bases. Germline V gene lookup returns CDR1 MNHEY and CDR2 SMNVEV (reference sequence). Trimming at V came to 4 bases and at J to 8 bases, leaving 12 bases not matched to a gene. This CDR3 region has 16 residues. CDR3 protein: CASSSPASGAWDEQFF. DNA for the CDR3: TGTGCCAGCAGTTCCCCGGCTAGCGGGGCCTGGGATGAGCAGTTCTTC.

With regard to this clone: Other nucleotide sequences in the sample specify the same CDR3. This CDR3 is CASSVGSSGNTIYF. CDR3 nucleotides: TGTGCCAGCAGCGTAGGGAGCTCTGGAAACACCATATATTTT. V gene TRBV9 combines with J gene TRBJ1-3; D is unresolved. CDR1 and CDR2 from the germline V gene are SGDLS and YYNGEE. Trimming removed 0 bases at V and 0 bases at J, with 4 bases between. This CDR3 has 14 amino acids.

This chain joins TRBV6-5 and TRBJ2-5; D is perhaps TRBD2 (6 bases). With 11 bases removed from V and 3 bases from J, the gap between germline ends came to 10 bases. CDR1 is MNHEY and CDR2 is SVGAGI in the germline V gene. CDR3 length: 11 amino acids. The CDR3 DNA reads as TGTGCCCTAACGGGGGAAGAGACCCAGTACTTC. It encodes CALTGEETQYF.

Only a few counts were recorded for this clone. The chain employs TRBV5-4 and TRBJ2-5; possibly TRBD1 for D (5 bases). CDR3 length equals 14 residues. V was clipped by 1 base and J by 1 base, with 8 bases between them. The germline CDR1 and CDR2 sequences are SGHNT and YYREEE (reference sequence). CDR3 sequence (DNA): TGTGCCAGCAGCTTGCAGGGTTTCCAAGAGACCCAGTACTTC. Residues: CASSLQGFQETQYF.

The chain links TRBV3-1 (or the pseudogene TRBV3-2) to TRBJ2-2; 10 bases are a match to TRBD1. The CDR3 spans 15 residues. V trimming: 6 bases; J trimming: 3 bases; junction bases outside the gene matches: 4. The V gene's germline CDR1 is LGHDT and CDR2 YNNKEL (reference sequence). In DNA form, the CDR3 reads TGTGCCAGCAGTCCCGGGACAGGGGACACCGGGGAGCTGTTTTTT. Translated: CASSPGTGDTGELFF.

A remark on this clone: Other DNA variants within this sample encode the same CDR3. The genes are TRBV5-1 and TRBJ2-3, with D maybe TRBD1 (6 bases). The germline CDR1 and CDR2 sequences are SGHRS and YFSETQ. The V gene lost 3 bases and the J gene lost 0 bases, with 8 bases spanning the gap. This CDR3 spans 14 amino acids. CDR3 coding DNA: TGCGCCAGCAGCTCCACAGGGAGCACAGATACGCAGTATTTT. Translation: CASSSTGSTDTQYF.

The chain carries TRBV15 and TRBJ2-7, with D possibly TRBD1 on 5 matching bases. The V and J ends lost 0 bases and 1 base respectively, with 10 bases between them. Germline CDR1 and CDR2: LNHNV and YYDKDF (reference sequence). The CDR3 sequence is 15 residues long. CDR3 amino acids: CATSRDYGQSYEQYF. The CDR3 bases are TGTGCCACCAGCAGAGATTACGGACAATCCTACGAGCAGTACTTC.

This rearrangement joins TRBV7-2 to TRBJ2-7; the match to TRBD1 covers 7 bases. Germline CDR1 reads SGHTA; CDR2 reads FQGNSA. With V trimmed by 5 bases and J by 3 bases, 10 bases remained unmatched. The CDR3 has 15 amino acids. The CDR3 spells CASSPGQALDYEQYF. Here the CDR3 DNA reads TGTGCCAGCAGCCCCGGACAGGCCCTAGACTACGAGCAGTACTTC. Based on the CDR3 plus reference TRBV7-2 and TRBJ2-7, the full variable domain is GAGVSQSPSNKVTEKGKDVELRCDPISGHTALYWYRQSLGQGLEFLIYFQGNSAPDKSGLPSDRFSAERTGGSVSTLTIQRTQQEDSAVYLCASSPGQALDYEQYFGPGTRLTVT.

This clone was counted only a few times. The chain has TRBV29-1 and TRBJ2-1; TRBD1 might be the D (6 bases). Germline V gives CDR1 SQVTM, CDR2 ANQGSEA. There are 13 residues in the CDR3. The V and J ends lost 7 bases and 2 bases respectively, with 12 bases between them. DNA of the CDR3: TGCAGCGGAGGGGGATTTACCTACAATGAGCAGTTCTTC. Protein: CSGGGFTYNEQFF.

This clone has only one observation. The V call is TRBV7-9, the J call TRBJ2-5; tentatively, D is TRBD1 (6 bases). There are 13 residues in the CDR3. The germline V and J ends were trimmed by 1 base and 4 bases, with 7 bases remaining between them. Germline assignment: CDR1 SEHNR and CDR2 FQNEAQ (reference sequence). The CDR3 here is CASSLGQAETQYF. The CDR3 region has the DNA TGTGCCAGCAGCTTAGGACAGGCAGAGACCCAGTACTTC.

The chain uses TRBV27 and TRBJ2-6; D may be TRBD2 (6 bases). Germline values: CDR1 MNHEY, CDR2 SMNVEV (reference sequence). Trimming took off 8 bases at V and 4 bases at J, with 9 bases between the two ends. The CDR3 spans 13 residues. The chain's CDR3 is CASGGNGANVLTF. In nucleotides, the CDR3 is TGTGCCAGCGGAGGGAACGGGGCCAACGTCCTGACTTTC.

In DNA, the CDR3 is TGTGCCAGCAGTCCGACTCGGGACTCTTTACATCCCCACCCCTACGAGCAGTACTTC. Protein product: CASSPTRDSLHPHPYEQYF. J is TRBJ2-7 and V is TRBV28, with a possible D match to TRBD2 (6 bases). The V gene lost 5 bases and the J gene lost 2 bases, with 28 bases spanning the gap. Germline lookup yields CDR1 MDHEN and CDR2 SYDVKM. The CDR3 length is 19 residues. Combining the CDR3 with reference TRBV28 and TRBJ2-7 gives the whole variable domain DVKVTQSSRYLVKRTGEKVFLECVQDMDHENMFWYRQDPGLGLRLIYFSYDVKMKEKGDIPEGYSVSREKKERFSLILESASTNQTSMYLCASSPTRDSLHPHPYEQYFGPGTRLTVT.

The genes are TRBV27 and TRBJ2-3, with TRBD2 as a possible D gene (7 bases). V shed 4 bases and J shed 2 bases, with 13 bases lying between them. Germline CDR1 reads MNHEY; CDR2 reads SMNVEV (reference sequence). This CDR3 is 15 amino acids long. CDR3 nucleotide sequence: TGTGCCAGCAGTTCTATGGGGGGGGCCACAGATACGCAGTATTTT. The encoded protein is CASSSMGGATDTQYF.

The V and J genes are TRBV28 and TRBJ1-1, with D hard to call. The CDR3 extends over 21 amino acids. Trimming shortened V by 1 base and J by 1 base, and 28 bases separated the two germline ends. Germline CDR1 MDHEN, CDR2 SYDVKM. The CDR3 protein is CASSLSAHILQVGRGNTEAFF. The CDR3 bases are TGTGCCAGCAGTTTATCTGCACACATCCTGCAGGTCGGCCGGGGGAACACTGAAGCTTTCTTT. Filled out from reference TRBV28 and TRBJ1-1, the complete variable domain reads DVKVTQSSRYLVKRTGEKVFLECVQDMDHENMFWYRQDPGLGLRLIYFSYDVKMKEKGDIPEGYSVSREKKERFSLILESASTNQTSMYLCASSLSAHILQVGRGNTEAFFGQGTRLTVV.

This CDR3 reads CASRSGTDNSPLHF. CDR3 nucleotide sequence: TGTGCCAGCAGGTCCGGGACAGATAATTCACCCCTCCACTTT. The V call is TRBV7-3, the J call TRBJ1-6; TRBD1 matches 7 bases. CDR3 length equals 14 residues. J lost 5 bases, V lost 6 bases, and 4 bases had no gene match. Per germline, CDR1 SGHTA and CDR2 FQGTGA. The variable domain in full, with the rest retrieved from reference TRBV7-3 and TRBJ1-6, is GAGVSQTPSNKVTEKGKYVELRCDPISGHTALYWYRQSLGQGPEFLIYFQGTGAADDSGLPNDRFFAVRPEGSVSTLKIQRTERGDSAVYLCASRSGTDNSPLHFGNGTRLTVT.